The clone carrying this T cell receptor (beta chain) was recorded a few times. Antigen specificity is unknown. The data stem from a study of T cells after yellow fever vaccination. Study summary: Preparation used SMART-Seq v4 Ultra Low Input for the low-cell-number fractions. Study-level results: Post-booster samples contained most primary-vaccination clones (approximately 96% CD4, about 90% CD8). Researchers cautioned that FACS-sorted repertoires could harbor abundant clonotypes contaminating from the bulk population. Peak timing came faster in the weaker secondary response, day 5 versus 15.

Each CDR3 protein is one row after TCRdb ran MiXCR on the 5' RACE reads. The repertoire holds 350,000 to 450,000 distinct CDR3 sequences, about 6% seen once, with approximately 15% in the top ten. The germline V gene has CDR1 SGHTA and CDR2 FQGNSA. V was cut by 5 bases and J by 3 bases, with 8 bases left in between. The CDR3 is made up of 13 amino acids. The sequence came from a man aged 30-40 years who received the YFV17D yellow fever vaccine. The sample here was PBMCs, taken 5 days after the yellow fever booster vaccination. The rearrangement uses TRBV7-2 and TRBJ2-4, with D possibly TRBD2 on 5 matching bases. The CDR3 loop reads CASSTRDKNIQYF. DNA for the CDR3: TGTGCCAGCAGCACACGGGACAAAAACATTCAGTACTTC. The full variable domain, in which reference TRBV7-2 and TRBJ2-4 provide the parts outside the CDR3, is GAGVSQSPSNKVTEKGKDVELRCDPISGHTALYWYRQSLGQGLEFLIYFQGNSAPDKSGLPSDRFSAERTGGSVSTLTIQRTQQEDSAVYLCASSTRDKNIQYFGAGTRLSVL.